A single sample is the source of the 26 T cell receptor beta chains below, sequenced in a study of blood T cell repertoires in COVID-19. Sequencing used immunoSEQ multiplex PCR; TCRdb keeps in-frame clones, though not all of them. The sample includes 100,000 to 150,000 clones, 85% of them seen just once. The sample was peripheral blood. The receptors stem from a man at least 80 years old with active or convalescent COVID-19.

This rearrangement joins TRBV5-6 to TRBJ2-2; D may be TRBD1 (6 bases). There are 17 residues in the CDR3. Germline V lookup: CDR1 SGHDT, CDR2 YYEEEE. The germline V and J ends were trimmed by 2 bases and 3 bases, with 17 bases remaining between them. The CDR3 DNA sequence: TGTGCCAGCAGCTTCCCAACAGGGTTAGGTGACACCGGGGAGCTGTTTTTT. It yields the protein CASSFPTGLGDTGELFF.

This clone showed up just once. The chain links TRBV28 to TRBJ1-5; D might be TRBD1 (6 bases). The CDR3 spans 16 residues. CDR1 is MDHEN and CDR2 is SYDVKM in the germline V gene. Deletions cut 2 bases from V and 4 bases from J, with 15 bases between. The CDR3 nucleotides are TGTGCCAGCAGTTTACCGGACAGCCTGGGTAATCAGCCCCAGCATTTT. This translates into CASSLPDSLGNQPQHF.

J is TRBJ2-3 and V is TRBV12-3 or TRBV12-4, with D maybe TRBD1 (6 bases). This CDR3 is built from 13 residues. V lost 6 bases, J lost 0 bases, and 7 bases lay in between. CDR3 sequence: CASSGQSTDTQYF. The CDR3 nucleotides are TGTGCCAGCAGCGGACAGAGCACAGATACGCAGTATTTT.

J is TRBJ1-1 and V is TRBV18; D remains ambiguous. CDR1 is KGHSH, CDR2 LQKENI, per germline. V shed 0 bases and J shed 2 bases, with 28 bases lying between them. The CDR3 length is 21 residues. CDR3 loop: CASSPPFVASTYSRINTEAFF. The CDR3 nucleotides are TGTGCCAGCTCACCACCCTTCGTTGCCTCTACTTATTCGAGGATCAACACTGAAGCTTTCTTT.

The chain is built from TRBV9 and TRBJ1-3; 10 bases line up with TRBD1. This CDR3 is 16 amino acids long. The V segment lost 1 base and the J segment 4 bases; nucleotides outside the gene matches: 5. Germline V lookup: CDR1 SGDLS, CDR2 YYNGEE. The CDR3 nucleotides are TGTGCCAGCAGCGTAACGGGACAGGGGTCCGGAAACACCATATATTTT. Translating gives CASSVTGQGSGNTIYF.

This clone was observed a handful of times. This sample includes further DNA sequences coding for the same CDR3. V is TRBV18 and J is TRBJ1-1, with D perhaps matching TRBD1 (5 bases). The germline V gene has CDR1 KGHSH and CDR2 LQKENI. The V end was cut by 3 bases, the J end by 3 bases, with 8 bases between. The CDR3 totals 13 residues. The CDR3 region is CASSPGGDTEAFF. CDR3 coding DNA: TGTGCCAGCTCACCCGGGGGAGACACTGAAGCTTTCTTT.

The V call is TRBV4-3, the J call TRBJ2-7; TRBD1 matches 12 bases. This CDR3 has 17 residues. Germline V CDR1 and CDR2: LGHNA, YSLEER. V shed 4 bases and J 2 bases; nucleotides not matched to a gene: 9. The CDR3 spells CASSLGTGGMFPYEQYF. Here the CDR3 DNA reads TGCGCCAGCAGCCTGGGGACAGGGGGCATGTTCCCCTACGAGCAGTACTTC.

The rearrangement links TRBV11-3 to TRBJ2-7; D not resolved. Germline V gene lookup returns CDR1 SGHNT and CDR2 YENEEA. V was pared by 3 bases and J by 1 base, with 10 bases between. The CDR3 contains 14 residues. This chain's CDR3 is CASSFRHNSYEQYF. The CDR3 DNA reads TGTGCCAGCAGCTTTAGACACAATTCCTACGAGCAGTACTTC. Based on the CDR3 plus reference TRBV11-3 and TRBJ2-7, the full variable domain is EAGVVQSPRYKIIEKKQPVAFWCNPISGHNTLYWYLQNLGQGPELLIRYENEEAVDDSQLPKDRFSAERLKGVDSTLKIQPAELGDSAVYLCASSFRHNSYEQYFGPGTRLTVT.

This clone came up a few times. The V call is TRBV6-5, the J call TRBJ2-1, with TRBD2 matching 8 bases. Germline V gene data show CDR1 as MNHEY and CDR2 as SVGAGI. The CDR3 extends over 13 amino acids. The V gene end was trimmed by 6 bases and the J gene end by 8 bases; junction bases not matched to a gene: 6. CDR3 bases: TGTGCCAGCAGCACAGGGCGGGGGGATGAGCAGTTCTTC. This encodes CASSTGRGDEQFF.

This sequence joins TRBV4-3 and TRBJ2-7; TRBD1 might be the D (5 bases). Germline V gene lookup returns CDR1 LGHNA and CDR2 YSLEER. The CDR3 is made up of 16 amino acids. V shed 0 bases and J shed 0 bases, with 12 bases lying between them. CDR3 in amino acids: CASSQDWGGRSYEQYF. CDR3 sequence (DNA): TGCGCCAGCAGCCAAGATTGGGGCGGACGCTCCTACGAGCAGTACTTC.

CDR3 DNA: TGTGCCAGCAGCTTGTCAGGCCTAGCAAGTGAAAAACTGTTTTTT. It codes for CASSLSGLASEKLFF. This chain uses TRBV5-6 with TRBJ1-4; no clear D gene. The CDR3 is 15 residues long. From germline, CDR1 is SGHDT and CDR2 YYEEEE. The V end was cut by 1 base, the J end by 7 bases, with 14 bases between.

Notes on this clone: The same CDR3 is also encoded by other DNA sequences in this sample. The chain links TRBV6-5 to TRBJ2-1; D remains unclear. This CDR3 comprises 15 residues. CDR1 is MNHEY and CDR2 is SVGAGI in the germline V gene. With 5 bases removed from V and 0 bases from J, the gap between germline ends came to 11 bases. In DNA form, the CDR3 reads TGTGCCAGCAGTCTCACAGAGAGCTCCTACAATGAGCAGTTCTTC. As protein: CASSLTESSYNEQFF.

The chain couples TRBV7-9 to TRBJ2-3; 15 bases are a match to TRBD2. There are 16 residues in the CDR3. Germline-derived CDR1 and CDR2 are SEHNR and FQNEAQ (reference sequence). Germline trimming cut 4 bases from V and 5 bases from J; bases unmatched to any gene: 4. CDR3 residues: CASSSWTSGGGDTQYF. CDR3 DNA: TGTGCCAGCAGCTCCTGGACTAGCGGGGGGGGAGATACGCAGTATTTT.

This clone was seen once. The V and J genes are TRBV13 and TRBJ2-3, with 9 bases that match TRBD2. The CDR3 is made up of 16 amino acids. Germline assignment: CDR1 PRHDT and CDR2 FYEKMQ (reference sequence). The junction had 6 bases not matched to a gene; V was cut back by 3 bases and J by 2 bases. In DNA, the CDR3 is TGTGCCAGCAGCTTCTCCGCGGGAGGGCTCACAGATACGCAGTATTTT. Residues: CASSFSAGGLTDTQYF. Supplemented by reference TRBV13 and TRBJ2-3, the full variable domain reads AAGVIQSPRHLIKEKRETATLKCYPIPRHDTVYWYQQGPGQDPQFLISFYEKMQSDKGSIPDRFSAQQFSDYHSELNMSSLELGDSALYFCASSFSAGGLTDTQYFGPGTRLTVL.

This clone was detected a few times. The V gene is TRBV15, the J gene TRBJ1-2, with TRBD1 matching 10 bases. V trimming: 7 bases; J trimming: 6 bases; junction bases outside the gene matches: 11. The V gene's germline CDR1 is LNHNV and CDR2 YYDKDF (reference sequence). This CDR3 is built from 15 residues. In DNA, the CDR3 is TGTGCCACCAACCGCGACAGGGGGCGGGGGGATGGCTACACCTTC. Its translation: CATNRDRGRGDGYTF. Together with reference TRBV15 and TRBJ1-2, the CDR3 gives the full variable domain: DAMVIQNPRYQVTQFGKPVTLSCSQTLNHNVMYWYQQKSSQAPKLLFHYYDKDFNNEADTPDNFQSRRPNTSFCFLDIRSPGLGDTAMYLCATNRDRGRGDGYTFGSGTRLTVV.

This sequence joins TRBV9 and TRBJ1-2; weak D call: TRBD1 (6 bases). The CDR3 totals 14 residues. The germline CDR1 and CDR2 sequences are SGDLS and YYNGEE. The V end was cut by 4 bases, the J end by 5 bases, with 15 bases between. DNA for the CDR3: TGTGCCAGCAGCCTGGACAGCAAGACTTATGGCTACACCTTC. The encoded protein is CASSLDSKTYGYTF.

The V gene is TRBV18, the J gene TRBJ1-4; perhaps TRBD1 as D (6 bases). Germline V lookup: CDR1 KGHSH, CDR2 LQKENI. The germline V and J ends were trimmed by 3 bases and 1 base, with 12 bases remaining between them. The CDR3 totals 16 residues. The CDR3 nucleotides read TGTGCCAGCTCACCTCAGGGGATATTAACTAATGAAAAACTGTTTTTT. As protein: CASSPQGILTNEKLFF.

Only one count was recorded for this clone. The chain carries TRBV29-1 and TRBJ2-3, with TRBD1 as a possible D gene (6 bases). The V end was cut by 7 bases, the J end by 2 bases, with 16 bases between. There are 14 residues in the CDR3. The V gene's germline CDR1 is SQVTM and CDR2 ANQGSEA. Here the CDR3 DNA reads TGCAGCGGCCGGGACACCTTCTCCACAGATACGCAGTATTTT. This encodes CSGRDTFSTDTQYF.

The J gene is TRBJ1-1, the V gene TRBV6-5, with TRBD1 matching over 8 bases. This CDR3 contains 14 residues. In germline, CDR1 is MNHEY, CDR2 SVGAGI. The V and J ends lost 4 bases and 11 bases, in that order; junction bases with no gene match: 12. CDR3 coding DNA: TGTGCCAGCAGTTCCTATTCACAGGGGGGGGAGGCTTTCTTT. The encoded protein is CASSSYSQGGEAFF.

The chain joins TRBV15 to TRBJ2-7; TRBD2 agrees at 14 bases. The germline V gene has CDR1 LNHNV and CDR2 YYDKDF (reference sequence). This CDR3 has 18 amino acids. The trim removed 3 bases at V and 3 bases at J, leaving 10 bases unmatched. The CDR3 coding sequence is TGTGCCACCAGCAGGAAGGGACTAGCGGGAGTAATAGGCTACGAGCAGTACTTC. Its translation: CATSRKGLAGVIGYEQYF.

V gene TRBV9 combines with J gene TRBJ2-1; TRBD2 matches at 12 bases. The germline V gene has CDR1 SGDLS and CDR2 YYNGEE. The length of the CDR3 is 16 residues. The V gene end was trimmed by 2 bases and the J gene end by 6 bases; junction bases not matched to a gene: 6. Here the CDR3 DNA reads TGTGCCAGCAGCGTCCTCGGGACTAGCGGGTCCAATGAGCAGTTCTTC. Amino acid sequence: CASSVLGTSGSNEQFF.

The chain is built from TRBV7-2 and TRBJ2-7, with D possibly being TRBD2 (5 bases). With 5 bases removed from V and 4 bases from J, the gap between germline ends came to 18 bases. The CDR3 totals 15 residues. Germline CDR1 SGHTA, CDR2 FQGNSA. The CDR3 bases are TGTGCCAGCAGCACCGCGGCTGGGGAGTGGTACGAGCAGTACTTC. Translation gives CASSTAAGEWYEQYF.

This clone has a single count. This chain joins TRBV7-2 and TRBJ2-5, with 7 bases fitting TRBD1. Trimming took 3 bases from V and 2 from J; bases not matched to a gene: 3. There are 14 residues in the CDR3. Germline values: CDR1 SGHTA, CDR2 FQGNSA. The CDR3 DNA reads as TGTGCCAGCAGCTTGACGGACAGGCAAGAGACCCAGTACTTC. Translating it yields CASSLTDRQETQYF.

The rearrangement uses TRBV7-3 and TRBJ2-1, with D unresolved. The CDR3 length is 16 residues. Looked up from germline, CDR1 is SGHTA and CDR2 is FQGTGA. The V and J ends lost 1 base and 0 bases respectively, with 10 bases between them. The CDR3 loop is CASSLRAQSSYNEQFF. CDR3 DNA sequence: TGTGCCAGCAGCTTAAGGGCGCAAAGCTCCTACAATGAGCAGTTCTTC.

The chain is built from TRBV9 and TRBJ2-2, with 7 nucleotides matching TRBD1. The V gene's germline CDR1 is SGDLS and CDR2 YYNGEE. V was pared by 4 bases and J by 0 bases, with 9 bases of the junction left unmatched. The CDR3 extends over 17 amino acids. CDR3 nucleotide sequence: TGTGCCAGCAGCACCTGGACAGGTTTCGCGAACACCGGGGAGCTGTTTTTT. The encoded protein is CASSTWTGFANTGELFF.

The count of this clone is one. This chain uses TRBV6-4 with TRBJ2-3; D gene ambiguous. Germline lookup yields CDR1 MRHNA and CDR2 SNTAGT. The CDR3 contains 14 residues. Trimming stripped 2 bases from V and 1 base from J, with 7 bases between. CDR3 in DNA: TGTGCCAGCAGTGACCGAGGTGGCACAGATACGCAGTATTTT. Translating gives CASSDRGGTDTQYF.